This TCR beta chain emerged from a study of CD8 T cells in Susac syndrome (dated by TCRdb to between 2019 and 2020). Background for the entire study: The study used repertoire sequencing to test whether antigen drove CD8+ T cell activation and differentiation in Susac syndrome. Overall study outcomes, separate from this receptor: The number of individuals in the TCR sequencing and HLA analysis was acknowledged as relatively small.

Per the germline V gene (reference sequence), DFQATT is the CDR1 and SNEGSKA is the CDR2. Trimming at the junction amounts to 1 base on V and 1 base on J, and the germline ends lie 8 bases apart. Measured from the cysteine to the phenylalanine, the CDR3 is 14 residues long. The DNA shown is the 42-base CDR3, in frame from base 1. For this clonotype: There is no known antigen for this receptor. No much larger clone exists at a distance of one base, and base qualities are not known.

Peripheral blood CD8+ and CD4+ T cells from healthy donors, Susac syndrome patients and multiple sclerosis patients were profiled using high-throughput TCR beta sequencing. Healthy donors were age- and sex-matched controls. Bulk CD8+ and CD4+ T cells were purified magnetically by negative isolation, whereas CD8+ TEMRA cells were enriched by FACS. Blood was drawn into EDTA tubes, processed within 24 hours, and PBMCs were isolated by density gradient centrifugation. PBMCs intended for TCR sequencing were cryopreserved in liquid nitrogen and were subsequently thawed in a 37 degrees C water bath. Purity of sorted or isolated CD4+, CD8+ and CD8+ TEMRA cells was at least 90%. RNA was extracted with the RNeasy kit and about 0.5 to 1 ug was reverse transcribed using random hexamers. The immunoSEQ multiplex PCR assay, which covers 54 Vbeta and 13 Jbeta segments, was used to amplify TCR beta CDR3 regions. Bias from PCR amplification was corrected by using a synthetic template baseline for primer optimization and for computational correction. The authors' pipeline ran thus. Reads were annotated to V, D and J genes according to IMGT and were analyzed with immunoSEQ Analyzer, with only productive sequences retained. To calculate clonality, Shannon entropy was normalized by log2 of the number of productive unique sequences and then subtracted from one. For each patient and control, public and private clones were evaluated within the 100 most prevalent clones. Susac-specific clones were defined as absent from healthy and MS cohorts, around 980 published viral clones and other ImmuneACCESS disease sequences. TCRdb handled the public reads itself, with Q25 trimming in fastp and clone calling in MiXCR, and kept productive beta chains. Under each unique CDR3 protein, matching rows form one entry showing the most common genes and DNA. What appears here as the V and J calls and clone size reflects TCRdb's work, not the paper's. The sample includes around 190,000 distinct CDR3 sequences, with about 95% observed a single time. The ten largest account for approximately 0.1% of the sample.

The chain joins TRBV20-1 to TRBJ1-5; a tentative D call is TRBD1 (6 bases match). This receptor was identified in a human donor in good health. The sample comprised CD4+ T cells from PBMCs. The CDR3 here reads CSARVGGSNQPQHF. The sequence in DNA is TGCAGTGCTAGAGTTGGGGGCAGCAATCAGCCCCAGCATTTT.